This T cell receptor (beta chain) appears in the sequencing data of a study of blood T cell repertoires in COVID-19. Overall study context: COVID-19 samples collected from the United States, Italy and Spain covered acute and convalescent phases.

V lost 5 bases and J lost 7; bases outside the gene matches: 5. This CDR3 contains 14 residues. CDR1 and CDR2 (germline): MNHEY, SVGAGI. Authors' methods: Scientists estimated how many nucleated cells there were by amplifying reference gene primers. Sequencing was performed with immunoSEQ multiplex PCR; in TCRdb, only in-frame clones are kept and a portion is missing. V and J calls and clone size are copied from that table; D and trimming were computed from the DNA. The table includes approximately 35,000 clones, 85% detected once. The sample holds a few counts of this clone. The chain recombines TRBV6-5 with TRBJ2-1; 10 bases agree with TRBD2. Sequencing was carried out using peripheral blood. The sequence was obtained from a man between 60 and 75 years old with active COVID-19. CDR3 region: CASSKREGLNEQFF. CDR3 in DNA: TGTGCCAGCAGTAAGCGGGAGGGCCTGAATGAGCAGTTCTTC.